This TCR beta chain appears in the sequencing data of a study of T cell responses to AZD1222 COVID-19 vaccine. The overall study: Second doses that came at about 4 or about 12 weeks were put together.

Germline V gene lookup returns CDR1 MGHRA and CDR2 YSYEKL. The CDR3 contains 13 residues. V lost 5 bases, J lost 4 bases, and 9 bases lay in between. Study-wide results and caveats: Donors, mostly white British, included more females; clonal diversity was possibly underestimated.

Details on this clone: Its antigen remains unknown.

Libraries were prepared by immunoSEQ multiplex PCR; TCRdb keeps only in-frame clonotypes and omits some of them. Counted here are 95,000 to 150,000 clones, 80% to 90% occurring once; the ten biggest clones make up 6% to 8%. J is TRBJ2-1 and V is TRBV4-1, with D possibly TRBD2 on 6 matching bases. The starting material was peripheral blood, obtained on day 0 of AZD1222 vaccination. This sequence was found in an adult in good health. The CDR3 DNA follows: TGCGCCAGCAGCGGGGCGGGGTACAATGAGCAGTTCTTC. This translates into CASSGAGYNEQFF.